The entry that follows covers one T cell receptor (beta chain) sequence. The table lists this clone with a count of one. Its antigen is unknown. Nothing much larger sits one base from this clone, and base qualities are not available. Other DNA sequences in the same sample also yield this CDR3. Genomic DNA was isolated using the Qiagen DNeasy kit from unsorted PBMCs as well as from negatively selected CD4+ and CD8+ fractions. TCR beta CDR3 regions were subjected to amplification by immunoSEQ multiplex PCR with primers that anneal to V and J segments. A synthetic immune receptor repertoire was used to minimize amplification bias, and remaining bias was computationally removed after sequencing. In the paper's pipeline: Custom Python scripts were used to quantify repertoire diversity as the Shannon entropy index. Unsorted, CD4+ and CD8+ repertoires were examined separately, except in combined analyses, for which CD4+ and CD8+ sequences were merged in silico. A clone was considered expanded if an increase in frequency of at least 2-fold after treatment relative to C1D1 was found, and a pseudocount of 0.5 was applied to clones undetected at baseline. Clones with 0 or 1 copy at C1D1 were defined as singleton clones, while clones with 2 or more copies were defined as non-singleton clones. Clones expanded in unsorted samples were labelled as CD4+, CD8+ or unknown by matching protein sequences in sorted samples from the same patient. Diversity changes from C1D1 to C4D1 were tested in paired samples using Wilcoxon tests. The table comes from immuneACCESS by way of TCRdb, which keeps in-frame sequences with V and J called. Part of the clones is missing from these tables; in studies checked, under half for an unresolved V gene and the rest for unknown reasons. V, J and clone size are those of that table, while D and trimming were read from the DNA. This sample is represented by 50,000 to 65,000 clones; around nine tenths of them were singletons. The top ten hold about 8.1% of the sample.

Taken from the germline V gene, the CDR1 and CDR2 loops are SGHRS and YFSETQ. Measured from the cysteine to the phenylalanine, the CDR3 is 14 residues long. The retained sequence is limited to the CDR3, 42 bases, with the frame set at the first base. V drops 4 bases and J drops 0 bases, leaving 9 bases in between. This sample stems from a study of PD-1 blockade in classical Hodgkin lymphoma (dated by TCRdb to 2019 to 2021). For the study in its entirety: Nivolumab dosing was 3 mg/kg intravenously every 2 weeks, continuing until either disease progression or unacceptable toxicity. The study used CyTOF and TCR beta sequencing to define a peripheral blood immune signature of response to PD-1 blockade in classical Hodgkin lymphoma.

Findings and caveats that apply to the study as a whole: Among trial patients, those achieving complete response had baseline diversity similar to that of newly diagnosed patients, while diversity was significantly lower in partial responders and progressors. Baseline TCR diversity was reported to be lower in newly diagnosed patients than in healthy donors, and even lower in relapsed/refractory patients. A significant rise by C4D1 was seen in CD4+ but not CD8+ TCR diversity (p=0.0027 vs p=0.16), with the rise being most apparent in complete responders (p=0.02). The study covered only a single clinical trial cohort, and the causes of the repertoire differences, possibly disease activity or prior therapy, were still not defined. Lower diversity was seen in patients whose nivolumab began less than 1 year after ASCT, and these patients were left out of later analyses so that immune reconstitution would not confound the results.

The meaning of the sample's time point label: cycle 4 day 1 (C4D1), after around six weeks of nivolumab. Relapse after autologous stem cell transplantation had occurred in all trial patients, and cohorts A, B and C were distinguished by prior brentuximab vedotin exposure. The trial cohort comprised a few dozen patients with relapsed/refractory classical Hodgkin lymphoma whose best overall responses were complete response, partial response or progressive disease. Trial patients were treated with single-agent nivolumab in the multi-cohort phase II CheckMate 205 trial. An independent review committee assessed best overall response by applying the 2007 International Working Group response criteria. Trial PBMCs were obtained immediately prior to nivolumab initiation (C1D1) and on therapy at cycle 2 day 1 and cycle 4 day 1. After peripheral blood was drawn into 8 mL Vacutainer Cell Preparation Tubes, PBMCs were isolated by centrifugation and then cryopreserved.

Here the sequenced sample was peripheral blood mononuclear cells (PBMCs), taken before the fourth cycle of nivolumab. The rearranged segments are TRBV5-1 and TRBJ2-3; the D gene is unclear. This TCR derives from a human donor with classical Hodgkin lymphoma. The CDR3: CASSRDGSTDTQYF. The DNA reads as follows: TGCGCCAGCAGCCGTGATGGGAGCACAGATACGCAGTATTTT.